The next 27 T cell receptor beta chains were all read from a single sample in a study of spatial heterogeneity in lung cancer. TCRdb analysed the 5' RACE reads with MiXCR anew, one entry per CDR3 protein. The sample records some 30,000 distinct CDR3 sequences, less than 6.5% being singletons. As for time point: blood at routine non-recurrence follow-up after resection. Specimen: PBMCs, collected at follow-up. Every receptor here comes from a female donor with early-stage non-small cell lung cancer.

This clonotype was observed at least ten times. The chain carries TRBV20-1 and TRBJ2-3; TRBD1 is a possible D gene (6 bases). The CDR3 consists of 13 residues. The germline CDR1 and CDR2 sequences are DFQATT and SNEGSKA (reference sequence). V was trimmed by 6 bases and J by 7 bases, leaving 17 bases between them. The DNA of the CDR3 is TGCAGTGCCAGACAACCGGGACAAAATACGCAGTATTTT. Translated: CSARQPGQNTQYF.

This clonotype was detected ten times or more. V is TRBV5-6 and J is TRBJ2-4, with 7 bases that match TRBD1. The CDR3 contains 15 residues. Germline values: CDR1 SGHDT, CDR2 YYEEEE. With 0 bases clipped from V and 5 bases from J, the junction kept 5 bases outside the gene matches. The CDR3 nucleotides are TGTGCCAGCAGCTTGGATCCAGGGGGTCAAAACATTCAGTACTTC. As protein: CASSLDPGGQNIQYF.

This clonotype was seen once. V usage is TRBV5-6 and J usage is TRBJ2-7, with TRBD1 matching over 8 bases. The CDR3 has 15 amino acids. Trimming took 5 bases from V and 2 from J; bases not matched to a gene: 9. Germline lookup yields CDR1 SGHDT and CDR2 YYEEEE. The CDR3 is CASREPGQATYEQYF. The CDR3 region has the DNA TGTGCCAGCAGGGAGCCGGGACAGGCTACCTACGAGCAGTACTTC.

Only a few counts were recorded for this clonotype. V is TRBV2 and J is TRBJ2-2, with D unresolved. Deletions cut 4 bases from V and 7 bases from J, with 13 bases between. In germline, CDR1 is SNHLY, CDR2 FYNNEI. The CDR3 length is 14 residues. CDR3 coding DNA: TGTGCCAGCAGTGTCTCCCAAGGGCTCGGGGAGCTGTTTTTT. Translating it yields CASSVSQGLGELFF.

This clonotype showed up just a few times. The rearrangement joins TRBV7-2 to TRBJ2-7, with D maybe TRBD2 (5 bases). This CDR3 comprises 15 residues. V was shortened by 5 bases and J by 0 bases, with 14 bases between the two germline ends. Germline V gene lookup returns CDR1 SGHTA and CDR2 FQGNSA. CDR3 residues: CASSPTRTDSYEQYF. The CDR3 region has the DNA TGTGCCAGCAGCCCCACGCGGACTGACTCCTACGAGCAGTACTTC.

This clonotype was counted at least ten times. The rearrangement joins TRBV20-1 to TRBJ2-2, with D tentatively TRBD1 (5 bases). The CDR3 is made up of 13 amino acids. The V end lost 0 bases, the J end lost 4 bases, and 6 bases lay between the germline ends. Germline-derived CDR1 and CDR2 are DFQATT and SNEGSKA (reference sequence). CDR3 in amino acids: CSARDQGTGELFF. The CDR3 nucleotides are TGCAGTGCTAGAGATCAGGGCACCGGGGAGCTGTTTTTT.

This clonotype was detected many times. This chain connects TRBV20-1 to TRBJ1-1, with 7 bases that match TRBD1. This CDR3 comprises 16 residues. CDR1 DFQATT and CDR2 SNEGSKA come from the germline V gene (reference sequence). J was trimmed by 6 bases and V by 0 bases; bases with no gene match: 13. The CDR3 sequence is CSARDRRGGASPEAFF. CDR3 in DNA: TGCAGTGCTAGAGATAGGAGAGGGGGCGCCTCCCCTGAAGCTTTCTTT.

At least ten counts were recorded for this clonotype. V and J are TRBV7-9 and TRBJ2-5; D might be TRBD1 or TRBD2, each matching 5 bases. CDR1 and CDR2 (germline): SEHNR, FQNEAQ (reference sequence). This CDR3 has 14 residues. V dropped 0 bases and J dropped 2 bases, with 7 bases sitting between them. CDR3 bases: TGTGCCAGCAGCTTAGCGGGACCACAAGAGACCCAGTACTTC. Translating it yields CASSLAGPQETQYF. Full variable domain (remainder filled in from reference TRBV7-9 and TRBJ2-5): DTGVSQNPRHKITKRGQNVTFRCDPISEHNRLYWYRQTLGQGPEFLTYFQNEAQLEKSRLLSDRFSAERPKGSFSTLEIQRTEQGDSAMYLCASSLAGPQETQYFGPGTRLLVL.

This clonotype was seen ten or more times. V is TRBV24-1 and J is TRBJ2-2; 9 bases are shared with TRBD2. Germline trimming cut 3 bases from V and 7 bases from J; bases unmatched to any gene: 5. This CDR3 has 15 residues. Germline CDR1 is KGHDR and CDR2 is SFDVKD. The CDR3 protein is CATSDPGTSNGELFF. The CDR3 DNA sequence: TGTGCCACCAGTGATCCCGGGACTAGCAACGGGGAGCTGTTTTTT.

This clonotype was recorded many times. This chain uses TRBV5-1 with TRBJ1-1, with D uncertain. Trimming left V 0 bases short and J 1 base short, with 7 bases between. Germline V gives CDR1 SGHRS, CDR2 YFSETQ. The CDR3 sequence is 14 residues long. CDR3 residues: CASSLAQTNTEAFF. Written as DNA, the CDR3 is TGCGCCAGCAGCTTGGCACAGACGAACACTGAAGCTTTCTTT.

The table lists this clonotype with many counts. The chain couples TRBV5-1 to TRBJ2-1; D is undetermined. CDR1 and CDR2 (germline): SGHRS, YFSETQ. CDR3 length: 15 residues. With 4 bases removed from V and 7 bases from J, the gap between germline ends came to 18 bases. CDR3 sequence (DNA): TGCGCCAGCAGCCCTAATCACGGGTATACTAATGAGCAGTTCTTC. It yields the protein CASSPNHGYTNEQFF.

This clonotype was counted at least ten times. The genes are TRBV7-2 and TRBJ1-4, with D possibly matching TRBD1 (5 bases). CDR3 length: 14 residues. V shed 3 bases and J shed 4 bases, with 9 bases lying between them. Germline V gene sequence: CDR1 SGHTA, CDR2 FQGNSA. This CDR3 reads CASSFGTVNEKLFF. In DNA, the CDR3 is TGTGCCAGCAGCTTTGGGACGGTTAATGAAAAACTGTTTTTT.

This clonotype occurred many times. V gene TRBV10-3 combines with J gene TRBJ2-2, with 8 bases that match TRBD2. Per germline, CDR1 ENHRY and CDR2 SYGVKD. The J segment lost 0 bases and the V segment lost 10 bases, leaving 7 bases of the junction unmatched. The CDR3 is 15 amino acids. The CDR3 reads CATNVAGSNTGELFF. As DNA, the CDR3 is TGTGCCACCAATGTAGCGGGATCGAACACCGGGGAGCTGTTTTTT.

This clonotype has ten or more counts. V usage is TRBV20-1 and J usage is TRBJ2-3, with 10 bases lining up with TRBD1. This CDR3 contains 14 residues. The V gene's germline CDR1 is DFQATT and CDR2 SNEGSKA (reference sequence). Trimming removed 5 bases from V and 6 bases from J; junction bases left unmatched: 8. The CDR3 DNA reads as TGCAGTGCTGCGAGACCGGGACAGGGGGATACGCAGTATTTT. As protein: CSAARPGQGDTQYF.

In this sample, this clonotype turned up many times. Here the CDR3 reads CASSIDEGAMRGYTF. In DNA, the CDR3 is TGTGCCAGTAGTATCGATGAGGGGGCGATGCGTGGCTACACCTTC. The genes are TRBV19 and TRBJ1-2; TRBD1 aligns across 7 bases. The J segment lost 7 bases and the V segment lost 3 bases, leaving 11 bases of the junction unmatched. The germline CDR1 and CDR2 sequences are LNHDA and SQIVND (reference sequence). This CDR3 has 15 residues.

This clonotype was found many times. V usage is TRBV2 and J usage is TRBJ1-5; D call uncertain. The CDR3 runs to 13 residues. Trimming removed 4 bases at V and 3 bases at J, with 7 bases between. Germline values: CDR1 SNHLY, CDR2 FYNNEI. The CDR3 DNA follows: TGTGCCAGCAGTGGGGATTTCAATCAGCCCCAGCATTTT. Translating gives CASSGDFNQPQHF.

This clonotype was seen many times. J is TRBJ1-1 and V is TRBV7-9, with TRBD1 as a possible D gene (6 bases). Germline V gene sequence: CDR1 SEHNR, CDR2 FQNEAQ (reference sequence). Trimming took 3 bases from V and 3 from J, leaving 11 bases between them. The CDR3 length is 14 residues. CDR3 region: CASSFSGADTEAFF. The CDR3 DNA reads as TGTGCCAGCAGCTTTTCAGGGGCGGACACTGAAGCTTTCTTT. Together with reference TRBV7-9 and TRBJ1-1, the CDR3 gives the full variable domain: DTGVSQNPRHKITKRGQNVTFRCDPISEHNRLYWYRQTLGQGPEFLTYFQNEAQLEKSRLLSDRFSAERPKGSFSTLEIQRTEQGDSAMYLCASSFSGADTEAFFGQGTRLTVV.

This clonotype appeared many times. This chain connects TRBV7-2 to TRBJ2-5, with 7 positions matching TRBD2. CDR1 and CDR2 (germline): SGHTA, FQGNSA. Unmatched junction bases numbered 13, after V lost 4 bases and J lost 5 bases. The CDR3 runs to 16 residues. The CDR3 sequence is CASSSPRGGGRETQYF. CDR3 DNA: TGTGCCAGCAGCTCCCCTCGAGGCGGGGGTAGGGAGACCCAGTACTTC.

This clonotype was found a few times. In nucleotides, the CDR3 is TGTGCCAGCTCGGTGGGAACCGGGGAGCTGTTTTTT. Translating gives CASSVGTGELFF. V usage is TRBV2 and J usage is TRBJ2-2; D remains ambiguous. V was clipped by 8 bases and J by 5 bases, with 9 bases between them. Germline CDR1 and CDR2: SNHLY and FYNNEI. This CDR3 contains 12 residues.

With regard to this clonotype: A much larger clone differs by one base, so this may be a read error. The J gene is TRBJ1-2, the V gene TRBV30, with a tentative D call TRBD1 (6 bases). CDR1 is GTSNPN and CDR2 is SVGIG in the germline V gene (reference sequence). The CDR3 covers 15 residues. With 4 bases removed from V and 3 bases from J, the gap between germline ends came to 18 bases. DNA of the CDR3: TGTGCCTGGATAGGTCCCGGGCAGGGGTACTATGGCTACACCTTC. It translates to CAWIGPGQGYYGYTF.

This clonotype came up many times. This chain links TRBV27 with TRBJ2-5; TRBD2 aligns across 7 bases. Germline assignment: CDR1 MNHEY and CDR2 SMNVEV (reference sequence). Trimming removed 5 bases from V and 2 bases from J; junction bases left unmatched: 8. This CDR3 spans 15 amino acids. Here the CDR3 DNA reads TGTGCCAGCAGTCCGGTGATTAGCGGGCAAGAGACCCAGTACTTC. It codes for CASSPVISGQETQYF.

This chain connects TRBV24-1 to TRBJ2-3; possibly TRBD1 or TRBD2 for D (5 bases each). Germline CDR1 and CDR2: KGHDR and SFDVKD. There are 14 residues in the CDR3. Trimming left V 9 bases short and J 1 base short, with 13 bases between. CDR3 residues: CATASGTRTDTQYF. DNA of the CDR3: TGTGCCACCGCCTCCGGGACCCGCACAGATACGCAGTATTTT.

This clonotype has at least ten counts. This chain uses TRBV4-1 with TRBJ2-5, with no clear D. This CDR3 has 14 amino acids. Germline CDR1 is MGHRA and CDR2 is YSYEKL. V was pared by 5 bases and J by 2 bases, with 12 bases between. CDR3 sequence reads: CASSSWHGQETQYF. In DNA form, the CDR3 reads TGCGCCAGCAGCTCGTGGCACGGACAAGAGACCCAGTACTTC.

This clonotype was observed many times. This sequence joins TRBV19 and TRBJ2-2; 9 bases are a match to TRBD1. The CDR3 runs to 15 residues. The trim removed 4 bases at V and 6 bases at J, leaving 6 bases unmatched. Germline-derived CDR1 and CDR2 are LNHDA and SQIVND (reference sequence). The CDR3 region has the DNA TGTGCCAGTAGTACCCGACGACAGGGGGCCGGGGAGCTGTTTTTT. It specifies CASSTRRQGAGELFF.

This clonotype was detected many times. This chain uses TRBV7-2 with TRBJ2-1; 12 bases are shared with TRBD2. Germline assignment: CDR1 SGHTA and CDR2 FQGNSA. The CDR3 covers 17 residues. V lost 3 bases to trimming and J lost 5 bases; unmatched junction nucleotides: 8. The CDR3 spells CASSFAILAGGDNEQFF. Written as DNA, the CDR3 is TGTGCCAGCAGCTTCGCCATCCTAGCGGGGGGGGACAATGAGCAGTTCTTC.

This sequence joins TRBV20-1 and TRBJ2-3; 7 nucleotides match TRBD2. The CDR3 consists of 16 residues. Trimming removed 6 bases from V and 0 bases from J; junction bases left unmatched: 12. CDR1 is DFQATT, CDR2 SNEGSKA, per germline (reference sequence). The CDR3 DNA reads as TGCAGTGCAAACGGTGGAGCGGGGCCGAGCACAGATACGCAGTATTTT. This gives the protein CSANGGAGPSTDTQYF.

This clonotype came up many times. This sequence joins TRBV5-1 and TRBJ2-7; TRBD2 might be the D (7 bases). CDR1 is SGHRS, CDR2 YFSETQ, per germline. The CDR3 runs to 15 residues. V lost 6 bases and J lost 0, with 16 bases in between. CDR3 DNA sequence: TGCGCCAGCACCGAGAAGGGGGGGAGCTCCTACGAGCAGTACTTC. Residues: CASTEKGGSSYEQYF.